One and the same sample provided the 32 T cell receptor beta chains below, sequenced in a study of blood T cell repertoires in COVID-19. Produced via immunoSEQ multiplex PCR; TCRdb's table is partial and in-frame only. Altogether around 78,000 clones are present, over 75% being singletons, with the ten largest covering 5.8%. Sequences were obtained from peripheral blood. Every receptor here comes from a man aged 50-59 years with active COVID-19.

The chain uses TRBV27 and TRBJ2-1, with D perhaps TRBD2 (6 bases). Germline lookup yields CDR1 MNHEY and CDR2 SMNVEV (reference sequence). The CDR3 runs to 14 residues. V dropped 5 bases and J dropped 0 bases, with 8 bases sitting between them. The CDR3 nucleotides are TGTGCCAGCAGTCTAGCGTCCTCCTACAATGAGCAGTTCTTC. This codes for CASSLASSYNEQFF.

The rearrangement uses TRBV29-1 and TRBJ2-1, with D possibly being TRBD1 (5 bases). Germline-derived CDR1 and CDR2 are SQVTM and ANQGSEA. The CDR3 has 13 residues. Trimming removed 3 bases from V and 4 bases from J, with 10 bases in between. The CDR3 protein is CSVESGLYNEQFF. The CDR3 DNA reads as TGCAGCGTTGAGTCAGGGCTGTACAATGAGCAGTTCTTC.

The rearrangement links TRBV7-8 to TRBJ1-5; tentative D call: TRBD1 (6 bases). The V end lost 4 bases, the J end lost 0 bases, and 13 bases lay between the germline ends. This CDR3 contains 16 residues. CDR1 is SGHVS and CDR2 is FQNEAQ in the germline V gene. CDR3 sequence: CASSSLQGYSNQPQHF. The CDR3 DNA sequence: TGTGCCAGCAGCTCATTACAGGGTTATAGCAATCAGCCCCAGCATTTT.

This chain links TRBV6-5 with TRBJ2-3; D remains unclear. Trimming pared 3 bases from V and 0 bases from J, leaving 7 bases between. Germline V gene sequence: CDR1 MNHEY, CDR2 SVGAGI. The CDR3 extends over 14 amino acids. The CDR3 region is CASSYPVSTDTQYF. In DNA form, the CDR3 reads TGTGCCAGCAGTTATCCCGTAAGCACAGATACGCAGTATTTT.

The V call is TRBV6-1, the J call TRBJ2-3; D possibly corresponds to TRBD1 (5 bases). The germline CDR1 and CDR2 sequences are MNHNS and SASEGT. The CDR3 sequence is 12 residues long. V lost 3 bases, J lost 8 bases, and 9 bases lay in between. The CDR3 loop reads CASSETRATQYF. Here the CDR3 DNA reads TGTGCCAGCAGTGAGACCAGGGCTACGCAGTATTTT.

CDR3 sequence reads: CASSRGFIAGANVLTF. In nucleotides, the CDR3 is TGTGCCAGCAGTCGGGGGTTTATTGCTGGGGCCAACGTCCTGACTTTC. V gene TRBV25-1 combines with J gene TRBJ2-6; tentative D call: TRBD2 (6 bases). Germline CDR1 and CDR2: MGHDK and SYGVNS. V was cut by 5 bases and J by 2 bases, with 13 bases left in between. The CDR3 has 16 residues.

The chain uses TRBV27 and TRBJ2-1, with D hard to call. Germline CDR1 MNHEY, CDR2 SMNVEV (reference sequence). This CDR3 comprises 15 residues. V dropped 2 bases and J dropped 5 bases, with 13 bases sitting between them. This CDR3 reads CASSLGQLIDNEQFF. DNA for the CDR3: TGTGCCAGCAGTTTAGGGCAGTTGATCGACAATGAGCAGTTCTTC.

V gene TRBV6-5 combines with J gene TRBJ2-4, with D perhaps matching TRBD1 (6 bases). The V gene's germline CDR1 is MNHEY and CDR2 SVGAGI. The CDR3 extends over 13 amino acids. The germline V and J ends were trimmed by 6 bases and 4 bases, with 10 bases remaining between them. CDR3 region: CASSGQPKNIQYF. The CDR3 bases are TGTGCCAGCAGCGGACAGCCGAAAAACATTCAGTACTTC.

This rearrangement joins TRBV4-2 to TRBJ2-7; tentative D call: TRBD1 (5 bases). CDR3 length: 14 residues. V lost 1 base, J lost 3 bases, and 10 bases lay in between. In germline, CDR1 is LGHNA, CDR2 YNFKEQ. This chain's CDR3 is CASSQAEQVYEQYF. DNA for the CDR3: TGTGCCAGCAGCCAAGCGGAACAGGTCTACGAGCAGTACTTC.

The chain uses TRBV7-2 and TRBJ2-5; possibly TRBD1 for D (5 bases). V shed 5 bases and J shed 5 bases, with 15 bases lying between them. Germline CDR1 SGHTA, CDR2 FQGNSA. The CDR3 is made up of 14 amino acids. The CDR3 coding sequence is TGTGCCAGCAGCCAAGCAGGGCACGGCGAGACCCAGTACTTC. Its translation is CASSQAGHGETQYF.

The table lists this clone with a count of one. The V call is TRBV11-2, the J call TRBJ1-6; a weak D match, TRBD1 (6 bases). This CDR3 has 13 amino acids. V dropped 4 bases and J dropped 14 bases, with 15 bases sitting between them. CDR1 SGHAT and CDR2 FQNNGV come from the germline V gene. The CDR3 coding sequence is TGTGCCAGCAGCTCGATTGGGAAGGGGGCCCTCCACTTT. This sequence encodes CASSSIGKGALHF.

Concerning this clone itself: Mismatch with germline at one junction end may stem from a read error. V gene TRBV19 combines with J gene TRBJ1-1; 7 bases line up with TRBD1. The CDR3 loop spans 13 amino acids. Germline CDR1 and CDR2: LNHDA and SQIVND (reference sequence). CDR3 region: CASSLDQGAEAFF. CDR3 in DNA: TGTGCCAGTAGTTTAGATCAGGGGGCTGAAGCTTTCTTT. The entire variable domain, with the rest obtained from reference TRBV19 and TRBJ1-1, is as follows: DGGITQSPKYLFRKEGQNVTLSCEQNLNHDAMYWYRQDPGQGLRLIYYSQIVNDFQKGDIAEGYSVSREKKESFPLTVTSAQKNPTAFYLCASSLDQGAEAFFGQGTRLTVV.

The V gene is TRBV18, the J gene TRBJ1-5; D not certain. V lost 2 bases, J lost 0 bases, and 8 bases lay in between. The CDR3 sequence is 15 residues long. Germline V CDR1 and CDR2: KGHSH, LQKENI. The CDR3 bases are TGTGCCAGCTCACCAGAACGGTATAGCAATCAGCCCCAGCATTTT. It specifies CASSPERYSNQPQHF.

The V and J genes are TRBV7-3 and TRBJ2-2; D is possibly TRBD2 (6 bases). CDR1 is SGHTA and CDR2 is FQGTGA in the germline V gene. The CDR3 sequence is 15 residues long. The V gene lost 2 bases and the J gene lost 4 bases, with 11 bases spanning the gap. The CDR3 region is CASSLRGAGTGELFF. Written as DNA, the CDR3 is TGTGCCAGCAGCTTACGCGGGGCGGGCACCGGGGAGCTGTTTTTT.

The chain is built from TRBV5-5 and TRBJ1-6, with no clear D. V gave up 0 bases and J gave up 6 bases, with 4 bases separating them. The CDR3 extends over 13 amino acids. Germline V gene data show CDR1 as SGHKS and CDR2 as YYEKEE (reference sequence). DNA for the CDR3: TGTGCCAGCAGCTTGGCCTCTAATTCACCCCTCCACTTT. Translation gives CASSLASNSPLHF.

This chain's CDR3 is CASSVGLAGGQITGELFF. The CDR3 bases are TGTGCCAGCAGCGTCGGACTAGCGGGGGGGCAAATCACCGGGGAGCTGTTTTTT. V and J are TRBV9 and TRBJ2-2; 15 bases align to TRBD2. With 2 bases clipped from V and 4 bases from J, the junction kept 6 bases outside the gene matches. CDR1 SGDLS and CDR2 YYNGEE come from the germline V gene. This CDR3 is 18 amino acids long.

The chain combines TRBV28 with TRBJ1-1, with D uncertain. Trimming removed 3 bases at V and 4 bases at J, with 6 bases between. Germline CDR1 is MDHEN and CDR2 is SYDVKM. The CDR3 extends over 12 amino acids. Here the CDR3 reads CASSFWSTEAFF. The CDR3 DNA reads as TGTGCCAGCAGTTTCTGGAGCACTGAAGCTTTCTTT.

The chain is built from TRBV7-9 and TRBJ2-5; the match to TRBD2 covers 14 bases. V was clipped by 3 bases and J by 2 bases; unmatched bases: 2. CDR1 and CDR2 from the germline V gene are SEHNR and FQNEAQ (reference sequence). The CDR3 is 16 amino acids. CDR3 amino acids: CASSFGTSGGQETQYF. DNA of the CDR3: TGTGCCAGCAGCTTTGGGACTAGCGGGGGACAAGAGACCCAGTACTTC.

The CDR3 sequence is CASSLGGGRTGELFF. In nucleotides, the CDR3 is TGTGCCAGCAGCTTAGGAGGGGGCCGCACCGGGGAGCTGTTTTTT. The chain employs TRBV7-9 and TRBJ2-2; 7 bases align to TRBD1. CDR1 is SEHNR, CDR2 FQNEAQ, per germline (reference sequence). The CDR3 totals 15 residues. Trimming cost V 1 base and J 4 bases; bases outside gene matches: 3.

The chain couples TRBV5-6 to TRBJ1-1; TRBD1 aligns across 7 bases. This CDR3 is built from 13 residues. In germline, CDR1 is SGHDT, CDR2 YYEEEE. Trimming removed 4 bases from V and 8 bases from J; junction bases left unmatched: 8. CDR3 DNA sequence: TGTGCCAGCAGCCCGGAGGGGACAGCGGAAGCTTTCTTT. It is translated as CASSPEGTAEAFF.

V gene TRBV30 combines with J gene TRBJ1-6; the match to TRBD1 covers 8 bases. V lost 5 bases and J lost 8; bases outside the gene matches: 11. The CDR3 loop spans 15 amino acids. The germline CDR1 and CDR2 sequences are GTSNPN and SVGIG (reference sequence). CDR3 in amino acids: CAWGLRTGLDSPLHF. CDR3 sequence (DNA): TGTGCCTGGGGCCTAAGGACAGGGTTGGATTCACCCCTCCACTTT. The entire variable domain, with the rest obtained from reference TRBV30 and TRBJ1-6, is as follows: SQTIHQWPATLVQPVGSPLSLECTVEGTSNPNLYWYRQAAGRGLQLLFYSVGIGQISSEVPQNLSASRPQDRQFILSSKKLLLSDSGFYLCAWGLRTGLDSPLHFGNGTRLTVT.

The chain combines TRBV6-6 with TRBJ2-3, with 9 bases fitting TRBD1. The length of the CDR3 is 14 residues. Germline CDR1 MNHNY, CDR2 SVGAGI (reference sequence). The trim removed 4 bases at V and 2 bases at J, leaving 1 base unmatched. This CDR3 is CASSWDRATDTQYF. In nucleotides, the CDR3 is TGTGCCAGCAGTTGGGACAGGGCCACAGATACGCAGTATTTT.

J is TRBJ1-2 and V is TRBV10-3, with 7 nucleotides matching TRBD1. Germline loops: CDR1 ENHRY, CDR2 SYGVKD. The V segment lost 10 bases and the J segment 5 bases; nucleotides outside the gene matches: 13. The CDR3 has 14 residues. CDR3 bases: TGTGCCACCAAGGGGGGACAGACAAATTATGGCTACACCTTC. This gives the protein CATKGGQTNYGYTF.

The V gene is TRBV5-4, the J gene TRBJ2-1; 9 nucleotides align to TRBD1. After removal of 3 bases from V and 9 bases from J, the junction contained 7 bases not matched to a gene. This CDR3 spans 14 amino acids. Germline V gives CDR1 SGHNT, CDR2 YYREEE (reference sequence). DNA of the CDR3: TGTGCCAGCAGCTACCGGGACAGGGAGCGTGAGCAGTTCTTC. Amino acid sequence: CASSYRDREREQFF.

The chain carries TRBV7-3 and TRBJ2-7; 14 positions match TRBD2. The CDR3 loop spans 15 amino acids. J was trimmed by 1 base and V by 5 bases; bases with no gene match: 1. Germline CDR1 reads SGHTA; CDR2 reads FQGTGA. CDR3 loop: CASSRLAGGSYEQYF. The CDR3 bases are TGTGCCAGCAGCCGACTAGCGGGAGGGTCCTACGAGCAGTACTTC.

This rearrangement joins TRBV28 to TRBJ2-2; D unresolved. The CDR3 has 13 residues. Looked up from germline, CDR1 is MDHEN and CDR2 is SYDVKM. The germline V and J ends were trimmed by 5 bases and 4 bases, with 8 bases remaining between them. In DNA form, the CDR3 reads TGTGCCAGCAGTATACTAACCACCGGGGAGCTGTTTTTT. This gives the protein CASSILTTGELFF.

CDR3 loop: CASSAGGGTYEQYF. CDR3 bases: TGTGCCAGCAGCGCTGGGGGGGGAACCTACGAGCAGTACTTC. V gene TRBV9 combines with J gene TRBJ2-7; 7 nucleotides align to TRBD2. The CDR3 runs 14 residues. V was clipped by 3 bases and J by 2 bases; unmatched bases: 5. CDR1 is SGDLS, CDR2 YYNGEE, per germline.

V and J are TRBV19 and TRBJ1-1, with a possible D match to TRBD1 (6 bases). The ends were cut back, 5 bases at V and 2 bases at J, with 12 bases in the middle. Germline V CDR1 and CDR2: LNHDA, SQIVND (reference sequence). The CDR3 contains 14 residues. CDR3 nucleotides: TGTGCCAGTAGTCCCGGACAGTATAACACTGAAGCTTTCTTT. This gives the protein CASSPGQYNTEAFF.

The V gene is TRBV5-6, the J gene TRBJ2-5; 8 bases fit TRBD1. Germline assignment: CDR1 SGHDT and CDR2 YYEEEE. The CDR3 contains 14 residues. The V and J ends lost 4 bases and 5 bases, in that order; junction bases with no gene match: 7. The CDR3 loop is CASSPQGAEETQYF. The CDR3 nucleotides are TGTGCCAGCAGCCCCCAGGGGGCCGAGGAGACCCAGTACTTC.

This chain links TRBV4-2 with TRBJ2-7, with 11 bases matching TRBD2. J was trimmed by 0 bases and V by 4 bases; bases with no gene match: 2. CDR1 and CDR2 (germline): LGHNA, YNFKEQ. The CDR3 runs to 15 residues. The CDR3 nucleotides are TGTGCCAGCAGCCGGGGACTAGCGGTCTCCTACGAGCAGTACTTC. This sequence encodes CASSRGLAVSYEQYF.

The V call is TRBV9, the J call TRBJ2-5; 8 positions match TRBD2. The germline CDR1 and CDR2 sequences are SGDLS and YYNGEE. V lost 4 bases, J lost 3 bases, and 5 bases stayed unmatched. The CDR3 spans 14 residues. The CDR3 sequence is CASSPGGGKETQYF. As DNA, the CDR3 is TGTGCCAGCAGCCCCGGGGGGGGTAAAGAGACCCAGTACTTC.

This sequence joins TRBV3-1 (or the pseudogene TRBV3-2) and TRBJ1-2, with 8 bases fitting TRBD1. Unmatched junction bases numbered 4, after V lost 1 base and J lost 9 bases. The V gene's germline CDR1 is LGHDT and CDR2 YNNKEL (reference sequence). The CDR3 sequence is 13 residues long. The CDR3 protein is CASSQGQGLRYTF. The CDR3 DNA sequence: TGTGCCAGCAGCCAAGGACAGGGGTTGCGCTACACCTTC.